These 6 T cell receptor beta chains were all obtained from the same sample, sequenced in a study of blood T cell repertoires in COVID-19. Assay: immunoSEQ multiplex PCR; the TCRdb copy retains only in-frame clones and omits some. The sample consists of a few hundred thousand clones, approximately 85% of them appearing once. Source material: PBMCs or T cells enriched from blood (not recorded which). The receptors were gathered from a woman aged 45-59 years who had been exposed to COVID-19.

This clone was counted only a few times. CDR3 amino acids: CASSSRTGLGEQFF. The CDR3 nucleotides read TGTGCCAGCAGCTCACGGACAGGTCTCGGTGAGCAGTTCTTC. The chain uses TRBV13 and TRBJ2-1, with 7 bases aligning to TRBD1. The junction had 9 bases not matched to a gene; V was cut back by 4 bases and J by 9 bases. The CDR3 runs to 14 residues. Germline CDR1 and CDR2: PRHDT and FYEKMQ (reference sequence).

The chain is built from TRBV2 and TRBJ2-7; 7 bases agree with TRBD1. From germline, CDR1 is SNHLY and CDR2 FYNNEI. CDR3 length equals 17 residues. Trimming at V came to 8 bases and at J to 1 base, leaving 17 bases not matched to a gene. CDR3 coding DNA: TGTGCCAGCCCCCCGGGACAGATTAATGTCCGATCCTACGAGCAGTACTTC. It specifies CASPPGQINVRSYEQYF.

The chain couples TRBV13 to TRBJ1-1; the D is unclear. CDR1 PRHDT and CDR2 FYEKMQ come from the germline V gene (reference sequence). The CDR3 totals 12 residues. The V gene lost 2 bases and the J gene lost 5 bases, with 6 bases spanning the gap. CDR3 in DNA: TGTGCCAGCAGCTTAATGGAGACTGAAGCTTTCTTT. Translated: CASSLMETEAFF.

This clone was observed a handful of times. V is TRBV27 and J is TRBJ2-2, with 8 bases aligning to TRBD1. Losses at the gene ends were 5 bases for V and 6 bases for J; bases not matched to a gene: 2. Germline V gives CDR1 MNHEY, CDR2 SMNVEV (reference sequence). The CDR3 runs 13 residues. The CDR3 spells CASSQTGAGELFF. The CDR3, as DNA: TGTGCCAGCAGTCAGACAGGGGCCGGGGAGCTGTTTTTT.

The chain recombines TRBV21-1 with TRBJ2-4; TRBD2, as called in the table, went unchecked against the DNA. TRBV21-1 is labeled a pseudogene. The CDR3 runs to 15 residues. The CDR3 here is CASSKGGAAKNIQYF. The DNA for the CDR3 is TGTGCCAGCAGCAAGGGGGGGGCAGCCAAAAACATTCAGTACTTC.

The chain joins TRBV19 to TRBJ1-5; D uncertain. Trimming removed 5 bases from V and 8 bases from J, with 13 bases in between. Germline CDR1 reads LNHDA; CDR2 reads SQIVND (reference sequence). This CDR3 has 13 amino acids. The CDR3 DNA follows: TGTGCCAGTAGTTCCATACGGTCTGAGCCCCAGCATTTT. It translates to CASSSIRSEPQHF.